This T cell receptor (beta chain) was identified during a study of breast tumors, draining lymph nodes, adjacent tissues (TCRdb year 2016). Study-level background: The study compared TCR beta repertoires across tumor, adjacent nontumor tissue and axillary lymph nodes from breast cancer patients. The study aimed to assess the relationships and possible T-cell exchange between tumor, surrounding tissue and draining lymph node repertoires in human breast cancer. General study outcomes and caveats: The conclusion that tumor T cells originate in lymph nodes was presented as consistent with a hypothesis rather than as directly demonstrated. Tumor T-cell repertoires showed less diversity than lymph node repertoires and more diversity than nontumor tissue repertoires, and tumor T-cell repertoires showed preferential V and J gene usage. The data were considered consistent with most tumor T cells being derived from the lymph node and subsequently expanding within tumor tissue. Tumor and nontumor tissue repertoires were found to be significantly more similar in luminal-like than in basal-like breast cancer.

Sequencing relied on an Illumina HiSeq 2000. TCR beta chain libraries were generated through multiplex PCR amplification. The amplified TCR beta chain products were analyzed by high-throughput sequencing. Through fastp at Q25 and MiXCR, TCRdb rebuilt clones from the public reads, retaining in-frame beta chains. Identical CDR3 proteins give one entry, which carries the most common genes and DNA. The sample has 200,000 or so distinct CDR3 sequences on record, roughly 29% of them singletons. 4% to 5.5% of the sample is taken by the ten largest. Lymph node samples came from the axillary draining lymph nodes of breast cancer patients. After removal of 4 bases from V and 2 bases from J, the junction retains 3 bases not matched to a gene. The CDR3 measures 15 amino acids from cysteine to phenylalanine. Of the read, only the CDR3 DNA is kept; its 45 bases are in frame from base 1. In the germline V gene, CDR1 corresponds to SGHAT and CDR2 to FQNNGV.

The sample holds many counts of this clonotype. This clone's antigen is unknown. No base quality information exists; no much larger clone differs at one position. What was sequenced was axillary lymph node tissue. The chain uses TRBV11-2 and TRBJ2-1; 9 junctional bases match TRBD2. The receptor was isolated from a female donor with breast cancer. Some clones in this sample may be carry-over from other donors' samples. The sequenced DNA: TGTGCCAGCAGCTCTTTAGCGGGAGCCTACAATGAGCAGTTCTTC. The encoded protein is CASSSLAGAYNEQFF. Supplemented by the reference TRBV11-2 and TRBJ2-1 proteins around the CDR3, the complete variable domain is EAGVAQSPRYKIIEKRQSVAFWCNPISGHATLYWYQQILGQGPKLLIQFQNNGVVDDSQLPKDRFSAERLKGVDSTLKIQPAKLEDSAVYLCASSSLAGAYNEQFFGPGTRLTVL.